These T cell receptor beta chains were read from a single sample in a study of cytomegalovirus exposure and HLA in healthy donors. Generated by immunoSEQ multiplex PCR, the TCRdb table keeps only in-frame clones and is missing some. Of roughly 100,000 clones listed, approximately 66% are singletons. The sample comprised PBMCs. The receptors shown here come from a woman in her fifties or sixties in good health and CMV-seronegative. The CDR3 runs from the conserved cysteine through the conserved F or W. Each record gives: J gene, D gene, clone size, V gene, CDR3 protein. The D gene is left open where the match is weak. Some rows mark clone size as missing; the rest say once, few, many or name a class of expanded clone.

j_gene: TRBJ1-1; d_gene: TRBD1; abundance: -; v_gene: TRBV2; CDR3aa: CASLRTGNMNTEAFF
j_gene: TRBJ2-1; d_gene: TRBD2; abundance: -; v_gene: TRBV29-1; CDR3aa: CSGTGTRAEQFF
j_gene: TRBJ1-6; d_gene: -; abundance: few; v_gene: TRBV6-1; CDR3aa: CASSENDLPINSPLHF
j_gene: TRBJ2-2; d_gene: TRBD2; abundance: -; v_gene: TRBV9; CDR3aa: CASSVGLAGEGNTGELFF
j_gene: TRBJ1-5; d_gene: TRBD1; abundance: once; v_gene: TRBV4-2; CDR3aa: CANSQGQGTYQPQHF
j_gene: TRBJ1-2; d_gene: TRBD1; abundance: -; v_gene: TRBV5-1; CDR3aa: CASSLGQGVGGYTF
j_gene: TRBJ2-5; d_gene: TRBD1; abundance: -; v_gene: TRBV9; CDR3aa: CASSVTQGAPQTQYF
j_gene: TRBJ2-3; d_gene: -; abundance: -; v_gene: TRBV7-2; CDR3aa: CASSPRSHTDTQYF
j_gene: TRBJ2-7; d_gene: -; abundance: once; v_gene: TRBV18; CDR3aa: CASSRISGTGEQYF
j_gene: TRBJ2-1; d_gene: -; abundance: -; v_gene: TRBV7-8; CDR3aa: CASSLVAEPIYNEQFF
j_gene: TRBJ1-5; d_gene: -; abundance: once; v_gene: TRBV30; CDR3aa: CAWTTEYSNQPQHF
j_gene: TRBJ1-6; d_gene: TRBD1; abundance: once; v_gene: TRBV7-9; CDR3aa: CASSSADRGKDNSPLHF
j_gene: TRBJ2-7; d_gene: -; abundance: -; v_gene: TRBV15; CDR3aa: CATSRGTGSAYEQYF
j_gene: TRBJ2-5; d_gene: TRBD1; abundance: once; v_gene: TRBV29-1; CDR3aa: CSVPRTGVAGETQYF
j_gene: TRBJ2-3; d_gene: TRBD1; abundance: -; v_gene: TRBV12-5; CDR3aa: CASGYGTGADTQYF
j_gene: TRBJ1-2; d_gene: -; abundance: -; v_gene: TRBV10-3; CDR3aa: CAIGFEGVYGYTF
j_gene: TRBJ2-3; d_gene: TRBD2; abundance: -; v_gene: TRBV18; CDR3aa: CASSPIDGAGGADTQYF
j_gene: TRBJ2-5; d_gene: TRBD2; abundance: few; v_gene: TRBV27; CDR3aa: CASSFLKTSGRAEETQYF
j_gene: TRBJ2-7; d_gene: -; abundance: -; v_gene: TRBV4-2; CDR3aa: CASSLGLGRQEAYEQYF
j_gene: TRBJ2-3; d_gene: TRBD2; abundance: -; v_gene: TRBV30; CDR3aa: CAWSSEPWTSGGAGKDTQYF
j_gene: TRBJ2-4; d_gene: TRBD2; abundance: -; v_gene: TRBV4-1; CDR3aa: CASSQVAGVKNIQYF
j_gene: TRBJ2-2; d_gene: TRBD1; abundance: -; v_gene: TRBV10-1; CDR3aa: CASGRDRGPESNTGELFF
j_gene: TRBJ2-3; d_gene: TRBD2; abundance: -; v_gene: TRBV10-2; CDR3aa: CASRTSPDTQYF
j_gene: TRBJ2-3; d_gene: TRBD2; abundance: -; v_gene: TRBV5-8; CDR3aa: CASSFDRGGNTQYF
j_gene: TRBJ1-1; d_gene: -; abundance: -; v_gene: TRBV13; CDR3aa: CASSLGQGYTEAFF
j_gene: TRBJ2-1; d_gene: -; abundance: -; v_gene: TRBV5-1; CDR3aa: CASSLTGHRTSGNEQFF
j_gene: TRBJ2-2; d_gene: -; abundance: -; v_gene: TRBV2; CDR3aa: CASSEFGGELFF
j_gene: TRBJ2-5; d_gene: -; abundance: -; v_gene: TRBV6-1; CDR3aa: CASTHDSGWTQYF
j_gene: TRBJ1-1; d_gene: -; abundance: -; v_gene: TRBV2; CDR3aa: CASRLPVSTEAFF
j_gene: TRBJ2-3; d_gene: -; abundance: -; v_gene: TRBV30; CDR3aa: CAWRTPPLGRTDTQYF